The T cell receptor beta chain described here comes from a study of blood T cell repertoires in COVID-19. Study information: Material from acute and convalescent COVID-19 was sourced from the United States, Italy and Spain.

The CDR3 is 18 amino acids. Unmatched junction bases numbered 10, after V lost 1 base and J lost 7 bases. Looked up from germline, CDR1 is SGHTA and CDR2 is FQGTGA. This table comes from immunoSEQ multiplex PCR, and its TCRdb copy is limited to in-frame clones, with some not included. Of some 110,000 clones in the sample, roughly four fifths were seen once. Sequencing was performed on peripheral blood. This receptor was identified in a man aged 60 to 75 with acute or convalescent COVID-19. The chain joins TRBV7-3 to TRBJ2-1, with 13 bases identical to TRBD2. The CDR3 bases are TGTGCCAGCAGCTTAAACCCCCCGACTAGCGGGGGGAATAATGAGCAGTTCTTC. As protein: CASSLNPPTSGGNNEQFF. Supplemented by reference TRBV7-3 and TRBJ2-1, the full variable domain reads GAGVSQTPSNKVTEKGKYVELRCDPISGHTALYWYRQSLGQGPEFLIYFQGTGAADDSGLPNDRFFAVRPEGSVSTLKIQRTERGDSAVYLCASSLNPPTSGGNNEQFFGPGTRLTVL.